A single sample gave rise to the 32 T cell receptor beta chains below, sequenced in a study of blood T cell repertoires in COVID-19. Assay: immunoSEQ multiplex PCR; the TCRdb copy retains only in-frame clones and omits some. Found here are around 99,000 clones, 90% of them singletons; the top ten hold around 5.1%. Specimen: peripheral blood. The receptors were sampled from a man aged 45-65 years with acute or convalescent COVID-19.

This chain joins TRBV30 and TRBJ1-6, with 8 nucleotides matching TRBD1. Germline V gives CDR1 GTSNPN, CDR2 SVGIG (reference sequence). The trim removed 4 bases at V and 7 bases at J, leaving 6 bases unmatched. The CDR3 is 14 residues long. In nucleotides, the CDR3 is TGTGCCTGGACCCGGACAGGGCAGAATTCACCCCTCCACTTT. Its protein product is CAWTRTGQNSPLHF.

This chain links TRBV10-3 with TRBJ1-1, with no clear D. Trimming took off 11 bases at V and 1 base at J, with 14 bases between the two ends. Germline V gene sequence: CDR1 ENHRY, CDR2 SYGVKD. CDR3 length equals 13 residues. CDR3 sequence reads: CAGRANPNTEAFF. CDR3 nucleotide sequence: TGTGCCGGGCGGGCGAATCCGAACACTGAAGCTTTCTTT.

The V call is TRBV5-1, the J call TRBJ2-1; 13 bases agree with TRBD2. Germline assignment: CDR1 SGHRS and CDR2 YFSETQ. There are 19 residues in the CDR3. V was pared by 0 bases and J by 2 bases, with 8 bases of the junction left unmatched. The CDR3 is CASSLGTSGSSKAYNEQFF. Here the CDR3 DNA reads TGCGCCAGCAGCTTGGGGACTAGCGGGAGCTCTAAGGCCTACAATGAGCAGTTCTTC.

This clone was seen just once. The V gene is TRBV5-6, the J gene TRBJ1-4; 7 nucleotides match TRBD1. The germline CDR1 and CDR2 sequences are SGHDT and YYEEEE. Trimming cost V 0 bases and J 5 bases; bases outside gene matches: 7. The CDR3 contains 16 residues. The CDR3 region is CASSLVDPGGNEKLFF. The DNA for the CDR3 is TGTGCCAGCAGCTTGGTGGACCCAGGGGGAAATGAAAAACTGTTTTTT.

This chain connects TRBV3-1 (or the pseudogene TRBV3-2) to TRBJ2-7; 7 positions agree with TRBD2. Trimming removed 4 bases from V and 1 base from J; junction bases left unmatched: 7. The CDR3 has 15 amino acids. Germline loops: CDR1 LGHDT, CDR2 YNNKEL (reference sequence). The CDR3 bases are TGTGCCAGCAGCCGATCTAGCGGAGCTTCCTACGAGCAGTACTTC. Translating gives CASSRSSGASYEQYF.

The chain couples TRBV6-7 to TRBJ1-6; 9 nucleotides align to TRBD1. TRBV6-7 is assigned to the ORF class and has an uncertain function. V was clipped by 1 base and J by 10 bases; unmatched bases: 8. The CDR3 runs to 16 residues. CDR3 amino acids: CASSYCGTGYRSPLHF. The CDR3 DNA follows: TGTGCCAGCAGTTACTGTGGGACAGGGTATCGATCACCCCTCCACTTT.

The CDR3 DNA is TGTGCCAGTAGTCCAGGAGGACAGGCGAACACTGAAGCTTTCTTT. This translates into CASSPGGQANTEAFF. The rearrangement uses TRBV19 and TRBJ1-1; 7 nucleotides align to TRBD1. Trimming at V came to 5 bases and at J to 1 base, leaving 7 bases not matched to a gene. The germline CDR1 and CDR2 sequences are LNHDA and SQIVND (reference sequence). The CDR3 has 15 residues.

The V call is TRBV12-3 or TRBV12-4, the J call TRBJ1-6; D unresolved. This CDR3 comprises 13 residues. V lost 5 bases and J lost 8, with 10 bases in between. This CDR3 is CASSPEGHSPLHF. Here the CDR3 DNA reads TGTGCCAGCAGTCCCGAGGGCCATTCACCCCTCCACTTT.

The CDR3 nucleotides are TGCGCCAGCAGCCAAGATATCTCCCCGGGGAGCACTGAAGCTTTCTTT. It translates to CASSQDISPGSTEAFF. The chain employs TRBV4-3 and TRBJ1-1; D is undetermined. The CDR3 sequence is 16 residues long. Germline values: CDR1 LGHNA, CDR2 YSLEER. Trimming shortened V by 0 bases and J by 4 bases, and 15 bases separated the two germline ends.

This chain joins TRBV25-1 and TRBJ2-7, with a tentative D call TRBD1 (5 bases). Trimming stripped 7 bases from V and 2 bases from J, with 24 bases between. The CDR3 contains 17 residues. The germline gives CDR1 MGHDK, CDR2 SYGVNS. The CDR3 here is CASIIRGAGPHTYEQYF. The CDR3 DNA is TGTGCCAGCATTATAAGGGGCGCCGGACCACATACCTACGAGCAGTACTTC.

For this clone: A junction end diverges from the germline sequence, so it may reflect a read error. The genes are TRBV6-1 and TRBJ2-3, with no clear D. Germline V gene lookup returns CDR1 MNHNS and CDR2 SASEGT. CDR3 length equals 14 residues. The CDR3 DNA is TGTGCCAGCAGGGAAGCCTTTCTAACAGATACGCAGTATTTT. Translation: CASREAFLTDTQYF.

This clone was counted a single time. This rearrangement joins TRBV18 to TRBJ2-7; 8 nucleotides align to TRBD2. Germline CDR1 and CDR2: KGHSH and LQKENI. The CDR3 runs 16 residues. Unmatched junction bases numbered 13, after V lost 6 bases and J lost 3 bases. The CDR3 protein is CASSPSTSGAFYEQYF. CDR3 bases: TGTGCCAGCTCGCCTTCTACTAGCGGAGCTTTCTACGAGCAGTACTTC.

The V gene is TRBV19, the J gene TRBJ2-7; 8 positions match TRBD1. The CDR3 extends over 16 amino acids. Germline CDR1 is LNHDA and CDR2 is SQIVND (reference sequence). V was clipped by 5 bases and J by 0 bases; unmatched bases: 9. The DNA of the CDR3 is TGTGCCAGTAGTCACCAGGGACAGGCGAGCTCCTACGAGCAGTACTTC. Translation gives CASSHQGQASSYEQYF.

The V call is TRBV5-1, the J call TRBJ1-1; the match to TRBD1 covers 7 bases. Germline-derived CDR1 and CDR2 are SGHRS and YFSETQ. V trimming: 4 bases; J trimming: 0 bases; junction bases outside the gene matches: 6. The CDR3 totals 15 residues. This chain's CDR3 is CASSQLGTVNTEAFF. CDR3 nucleotides: TGCGCCAGCAGCCAACTAGGGACAGTGAACACTGAAGCTTTCTTT.

This chain links TRBV7-9 with TRBJ2-7, with a possible D match to TRBD2 (5 bases). The CDR3 spans 13 residues. Germline assignment: CDR1 SEHNR and CDR2 FQNEAQ (reference sequence). Between the trimmed V and J ends, which lost 4 bases and 3 bases, there was a span of 10 bases. The DNA of the CDR3 is TGTGCCAGCAGCTCCGGACTTGTCTACGAGCAGTACTTC. This sequence encodes CASSSGLVYEQYF.

The V gene is TRBV5-4, the J gene TRBJ1-1, with D possibly matching TRBD1 (5 bases). The CDR3 spans 13 residues. The V gene's germline CDR1 is SGHNT and CDR2 YYREEE (reference sequence). Trimming removed 4 bases at V and 9 bases at J, with 16 bases between. For the CDR3, the DNA is TGTGCCAGCAGCCCCTCCCCACAGGCTAAAGCTTTCTTT. Translating gives CASSPSPQAKAFF. Filled out from reference TRBV5-4 and TRBJ1-1, the complete variable domain reads ETGVTQSPTHLIKTRGQQVTLRCSSQSGHNTVSWYQQALGQGPQFIFQYYREEENGRGNFPPRFSGLQFPNYSSELNVNALELDDSALYLCASSPSPQAKAFFGQGTRLTVV.

The V and J genes are TRBV5-1 and TRBJ2-3; 10 bases are shared with TRBD2. The CDR3 consists of 14 residues. V was pared by 4 bases and J by 3 bases, with 2 bases of the junction left unmatched. The germline CDR1 and CDR2 sequences are SGHRS and YFSETQ. CDR3 region: CASSRTSGTDTQYF. In DNA, the CDR3 is TGCGCCAGCAGCCGGACTAGCGGTACAGATACGCAGTATTTT.

This rearrangement joins TRBV28 to TRBJ1-3; 8 bases map to TRBD1. The CDR3 runs 14 residues. The germline CDR1 and CDR2 sequences are MDHEN and SYDVKM. The V and J ends lost 5 bases and 4 bases, in that order; junction bases with no gene match: 4. CDR3 coding DNA: TGTGCCAGCAGTCCGACAGGGGCCGGAAACACCATATATTTT. Translating gives CASSPTGAGNTIYF. Drawing the rest from reference TRBV28 and TRBJ1-3, the complete variable domain is DVKVTQSSRYLVKRTGEKVFLECVQDMDHENMFWYRQDPGLGLRLIYFSYDVKMKEKGDIPEGYSVSREKKERFSLILESASTNQTSMYLCASSPTGAGNTIYFGEGSWLTVV.

V gene TRBV7-2 combines with J gene TRBJ2-3, with 14 nucleotides matching TRBD2. Germline CDR1 reads SGHTA; CDR2 reads FQGNSA. The CDR3 loop spans 18 amino acids. The V and J ends lost 2 bases and 1 base, in that order; junction bases with no gene match: 5. The CDR3, as DNA: TGTGCCAGCAGCTTATGGGGACTAGCGGGAGCAGGCACAGATACGCAGTATTTT. Its translation: CASSLWGLAGAGTDTQYF. Full variable domain (outside the CDR3, taken from reference TRBV7-2 and TRBJ2-3): GAGVSQSPSNKVTEKGKDVELRCDPISGHTALYWYRQSLGQGLEFLIYFQGNSAPDKSGLPSDRFSAERTGGSVSTLTIQRTQQEDSAVYLCASSLWGLAGAGTDTQYFGPGTRLTVL.

This sequence joins TRBV7-2 and TRBJ2-5, with TRBD2 identical over 10 bases. Germline V gene lookup returns CDR1 SGHTA and CDR2 FQGNSA. Germline trimming cut 3 bases from V and 5 bases from J; bases unmatched to any gene: 9. The CDR3 extends over 16 amino acids. The CDR3 region has the DNA TGTGCCAGCAGCTTGGGGCTAGCGGGAGTGGTGGAGACCCAGTACTTC. It translates to CASSLGLAGVVETQYF.

J is TRBJ1-1 and V is TRBV5-6, with D possibly TRBD1 on 5 matching bases. The germline V and J ends were trimmed by 1 base and 8 bases, with 9 bases remaining between them. Germline V lookup: CDR1 SGHDT, CDR2 YYEEEE. CDR3 size: 12 residues. The DNA for the CDR3 is TGTGCCAGCAGCTTGCGGACATCAGAAGCTTTCTTT. It encodes CASSLRTSEAFF.

The chain links TRBV6-1 to TRBJ2-4; D is unresolved. The CDR3 is made up of 13 amino acids. Trimming stripped 0 bases from V and 7 bases from J, with 7 bases between. Looked up from germline, CDR1 is MNHNS and CDR2 is SASEGT. CDR3 nucleotide sequence: TGTGCCAGCAGTGAAGCAAACGCGAACATTCAGTACTTC. This encodes CASSEANANIQYF.

J is TRBJ1-2 and V is TRBV19; 7 bases map to TRBD1. The V gene end was trimmed by 4 bases and the J gene end by 0 bases; junction bases not matched to a gene: 5. This CDR3 contains 15 residues. The germline gives CDR1 LNHDA, CDR2 SQIVND (reference sequence). CDR3 nucleotides: TGTGCCAGTAGTACAACAGGGGTGGCTAACTATGGCTACACCTTC. Amino acids: CASSTTGVANYGYTF.

V usage is TRBV6-6 and J usage is TRBJ1-6, with TRBD1 identical over 9 bases. Germline CDR1 is MNHNY and CDR2 is SVGAGI (reference sequence). V trimming: 6 bases; J trimming: 10 bases; junction bases outside the gene matches: 13. This CDR3 has 16 residues. Here the CDR3 DNA reads TGTGCCAGCAGCCCCCCGGACAGGGGAAAAGGCTCACCCCTCCACTTT. Protein product: CASSPPDRGKGSPLHF.

V and J are TRBV19 and TRBJ1-5; 7 bases line up with TRBD1. CDR1 is LNHDA and CDR2 is SQIVND in the germline V gene (reference sequence). V lost 5 bases and J lost 7; bases outside the gene matches: 5. The CDR3 is 13 amino acids. As DNA, the CDR3 is TGTGCCAGTAGTGGACAGGCGTGGCAGCCCCAGCATTTT. Translated, it gives CASSGQAWQPQHF.

This chain links TRBV7-2 with TRBJ2-5; a weak D match, TRBD2 (6 bases). The germline V gene has CDR1 SGHTA and CDR2 FQGNSA. The CDR3 is 14 residues long. Deletions cut 3 bases from V and 1 base from J, with 9 bases between. The CDR3: CASSLSGAQETQYF. The CDR3 DNA follows: TGTGCCAGCAGCTTGTCGGGAGCCCAAGAGACCCAGTACTTC.

In its sample, this clone ranks as medium-sized. The genes are TRBV11-2 and TRBJ1-2; D may be TRBD1 (5 bases). The CDR3 covers 13 residues. V lost 4 bases and J 1 base, leaving 7 bases between the germline ends. Germline CDR1 reads SGHAT; CDR2 reads FQNNGV. Here the CDR3 DNA reads TGTGCCAGCAGCTCAGGGCGTAACTATGGCTACACCTTC. This gives the protein CASSSGRNYGYTF.

The V call is TRBV19, the J call TRBJ1-1; 7 bases are a match to TRBD1. Trimming took 7 bases from V and 5 from J; bases not matched to a gene: 4. The CDR3 runs 12 residues. Looked up from germline, CDR1 is LNHDA and CDR2 is SQIVND (reference sequence). The chain's CDR3 is CASTTGRTEAFF. The CDR3 coding sequence is TGTGCCAGTACGACAGGGCGAACTGAAGCTTTCTTT.

This clone was seen just once. The rearrangement uses TRBV5-5 and TRBJ2-5, with D perhaps matching TRBD2 (6 bases). Trimming took 2 bases from V and 1 from J, leaving 21 bases between them. The CDR3 extends over 18 amino acids. Germline V gives CDR1 SGHKS, CDR2 YYEKEE (reference sequence). The CDR3 coding sequence is TGTGCCAGCAGCTTTTTTGGTCGGAGCGGGCGTTCCCAAGAGACCCAGTACTTC. This encodes CASSFFGRSGRSQETQYF.

The chain uses TRBV12-5 and TRBJ1-5, with a possible D match to TRBD1 (6 bases). Germline CDR1 LGHNT, CDR2 FRNRAP. With 1 base removed from V and 9 bases from J, the gap between germline ends came to 10 bases. CDR3 length equals 13 residues. The CDR3 loop reads CASGLEGGGPQHF. For the CDR3, the DNA is TGTGCTAGTGGTTTGGAAGGGGGTGGGCCCCAGCATTTT.

This chain uses TRBV9 with TRBJ1-2; possibly TRBD1 for D (6 bases). Germline assignment: CDR1 SGDLS and CDR2 YYNGEE. The CDR3 has 17 residues. Trimming pared 3 bases from V and 1 base from J, leaving 19 bases between. CDR3 nucleotide sequence: TGTGCCAGCAGCGCCGGGACATTCAATCCCTTTAACTATGGCTACACCTTC. Residues: CASSAGTFNPFNYGYTF. Variable domain in full (rest from reference TRBV9 and TRBJ1-2): DSGVTQTPKHLITATGQRVTLRCSPRSGDLSVYWYQQSLDQGLQFLIQYYNGEERAKGNILERFSAQQFPDLHSELNLSSLELGDSALYFCASSAGTFNPFNYGYTFGSGTRLTVV.

This clone has a handful of counts. V usage is TRBV18 and J usage is TRBJ1-4; 8 bases align to TRBD1. V gave up 3 bases and J gave up 1 base; unmatched junction bases: 7. Germline assignment: CDR1 KGHSH and CDR2 LQKENI. This CDR3 is built from 17 residues. The CDR3 reads CASSPVDRVGTNEKLFF. The DNA of the CDR3 is TGTGCCAGCTCACCGGTGGACAGGGTGGGAACTAATGAAAAACTGTTTTTT.